Presented here are 17 T cell receptor beta chains from one specimen sequenced in a study of T cell clonotyping in hematopoietic cell transplantation. The protocol was immunoSEQ multiplex PCR, while the TCRdb copy is restricted to in-frame clones and leaves out a portion. The sample shows 25,000 to 35,000 clones, 90% to 97% of them seen only once. The sequencing sample was made of peripheral blood mononuclear cells. The source of these receptors is a man aged 45-65 years in good health. Some clones in this sample may be carry-over from other donors' samples.

The genes are TRBV7-3 and TRBJ2-2; TRBD2 matches at 8 bases. V shed 8 bases, J shed 4 bases, and the junction held 9 bases outside the gene matches. CDR3 size: 15 residues. Germline CDR1 is SGHTA and CDR2 is FQGTGA. CDR3 coding DNA: TGTGCCAGCTCCCGGGGGGGGGCGGGCACCGGGGAGCTGTTTTTT. This encodes CASSRGGAGTGELFF.

This clone occurred once. CDR3 loop: CASNPGRMNTEAFF. The DNA for the CDR3 is TGTGCCAGCAACCCGGGACGGATGAACACTGAAGCTTTCTTT. V gene TRBV27 combines with J gene TRBJ1-1, with a weak D call TRBD1 (5 bases). Trimming took 7 bases from V and 0 from J, leaving 12 bases between them. The CDR3 extends over 14 amino acids. Germline CDR1 is MNHEY and CDR2 is SMNVEV (reference sequence).

This clone was detected only once. V usage is TRBV6-1 and J usage is TRBJ2-7; 10 bases map to TRBD1. The length of the CDR3 is 14 residues. CDR1 is MNHNS and CDR2 is SASEGT in the germline V gene. The V segment lost 10 bases and the J segment 3 bases; nucleotides outside the gene matches: 9. Written as DNA, the CDR3 is TGTGCCACCACGCACGGGACAGGGGACTACGAGCAGTACTTC. Amino acid sequence: CATTHGTGDYEQYF.

The CDR3 loop reads CASRRDSQQNSRVNYGYTF. CDR3 bases: TGTGCCAGTAGGAGGGACAGCCAACAAAATTCCCGGGTAAACTATGGCTACACCTTC. V is TRBV19 and J is TRBJ1-2, with 7 nucleotides matching TRBD1. With 6 bases clipped from V and 2 bases from J, the junction kept 21 bases outside the gene matches. Germline-derived CDR1 and CDR2 are LNHDA and SQIVND (reference sequence). CDR3 size: 19 residues.

This chain links TRBV29-1 with TRBJ1-1, with a tentative D call TRBD1 (6 bases). The V end lost 7 bases, the J end lost 1 base, and 10 bases lay between the germline ends. The germline CDR1 and CDR2 sequences are SQVTM and ANQGSEA. The CDR3 totals 12 residues. The CDR3 here is CSAGGANTEAFF. The CDR3 nucleotides are TGCAGCGCTGGGGGGGCGAACACTGAAGCTTTCTTT.

This clone occurred once. The chain combines TRBV9 with TRBJ2-4; D is undetermined. Germline CDR1 reads SGDLS; CDR2 reads YYNGEE. Trimming stripped 0 bases from V and 2 bases from J, with 12 bases between. This CDR3 comprises 16 residues. CDR3 nucleotides: TGTGCCAGCAGCGTAGTCGGAAAGGTCCCCAAAAACATTCAGTACTTC. This codes for CASSVVGKVPKNIQYF.

The chain employs TRBV4-1 and TRBJ1-2, with D possibly TRBD1 on 5 matching bases. The CDR3 is 15 amino acids. V lost 6 bases, J lost 6 bases, and 20 bases lay in between. Germline lookup yields CDR1 MGHRA and CDR2 YSYEKL. CDR3 amino acids: CASSFGRLTGHGYTF. As DNA, the CDR3 is TGCGCCAGCAGTTTCGGACGGCTAACGGGGCATGGCTACACCTTC.

This clone was counted once. V is TRBV28 and J is TRBJ2-7; weak D call: TRBD1 (7 bases). The V end was cut by 2 bases, the J end by 3 bases, with 11 bases between. In germline, CDR1 is MDHEN, CDR2 SYDVKM. The CDR3 has 14 amino acids. The CDR3 DNA follows: TGTGCCAGCAGTTTACGGCAGGGGGGCTACGAGCAGTACTTC. Protein sequence: CASSLRQGGYEQYF.

This clone was recorded once. The V call is TRBV9, the J call TRBJ1-3; TRBD1 is a possible D gene (5 bases). The CDR3 is 14 residues long. V gave up 4 bases and J gave up 4 bases, with 12 bases separating them. Germline V lookup: CDR1 SGDLS, CDR2 YYNGEE. The DNA for the CDR3 is TGTGCCAGCAGCCCTGGGGCCCCCGGAAACACCATATATTTT. Protein product: CASSPGAPGNTIYF. Looking up the rest from reference TRBV9 and TRBJ1-3 gives the full variable domain: DSGVTQTPKHLITATGQRVTLRCSPRSGDLSVYWYQQSLDQGLQFLIQYYNGEERAKGNILERFSAQQFPDLHSELNLSSLELGDSALYFCASSPGAPGNTIYFGEGSWLTVV.

The chain joins TRBV2 to TRBJ2-2; 9 nucleotides match TRBD1. CDR1 is SNHLY, CDR2 FYNNEI, per germline. After removal of 6 bases from V and 0 bases from J, the junction contained 2 bases not matched to a gene. The CDR3 contains 15 residues. CDR3 protein: CASSRQGANTGELFF. In DNA, the CDR3 is TGTGCCAGCAGCCGACAGGGGGCGAACACCGGGGAGCTGTTTTTT.

The V call is TRBV7-7, the J call TRBJ2-5, with 9 bases aligning to TRBD1. There are 13 residues in the CDR3. J lost 5 bases, V lost 5 bases, and 3 bases had no gene match. Germline CDR1 and CDR2: SSHAT and FNYEAQ (reference sequence). The CDR3 region has the DNA TGTGCCAGCAGCGGACAGGGGTGGGAGACCCAGTACTTC. This sequence encodes CASSGQGWETQYF.

The chain recombines TRBV2 with TRBJ2-1; 10 nucleotides agree with TRBD1. After removal of 5 bases from V and 4 bases from J, the junction contained 5 bases not matched to a gene. Germline values: CDR1 SNHLY, CDR2 FYNNEI. CDR3 length: 15 residues. CDR3 residues: CASSPTGGGYNEQFF. The CDR3 bases are TGTGCCAGCAGTCCGACAGGGGGCGGGTACAATGAGCAGTTCTTC.

The chain has TRBV6-6 and TRBJ1-1; 7 bases match TRBD1. V trimming: 4 bases; J trimming: 9 bases; junction bases outside the gene matches: 11. Looked up from germline, CDR1 is MNHNY and CDR2 is SVGAGI (reference sequence). This CDR3 has 14 residues. CDR3 DNA: TGTGCCAGCAGTTCCATTAGCGAGGGGGCGCAAGCTTTCTTT. It encodes CASSSISEGAQAFF.

The chain employs TRBV5-4 and TRBJ1-1, with a possible D match to TRBD1 (5 bases). The CDR3 sequence is 16 residues long. Germline CDR1 is SGHNT and CDR2 is YYREEE (reference sequence). V was cut by 0 bases and J by 4 bases, with 16 bases left in between. The chain's CDR3 is CASSLGGRIGTTEAFF. The CDR3, as DNA: TGTGCCAGCAGCTTGGGGGGACGAATTGGGACCACTGAAGCTTTCTTT.

V and J are TRBV29-1 and TRBJ2-7, with TRBD1 matching over 7 bases. From germline, CDR1 is SQVTM and CDR2 ANQGSEA. Trimming cost V 5 bases and J 3 bases; bases outside gene matches: 16. CDR3 size: 16 residues. In DNA form, the CDR3 reads TGCAGCGTTTCTGGGGACCAGGGACAGACCGGCTACGAGCAGTACTTC. Translated: CSVSGDQGQTGYEQYF.

With respect to this clone: One junction end disagrees with the germline gene, perhaps due to a read error. The chain has TRBV5-1 and TRBJ1-4, with D tentatively TRBD1 (6 bases). The CDR3 extends over 16 amino acids. Germline values: CDR1 SGHRS, CDR2 YFSETQ. The CDR3: CASTLGGGATNEKLFF. The CDR3 DNA sequence: TGCGCCAGCACCTTGGGGGGGGGCGCAACTAATGAAAAACTGTTTTTT.

This sequence joins TRBV11-2 and TRBJ1-4; D unclear. The CDR3 runs to 13 residues. Trimming left V 5 bases short and J 3 bases short, with 7 bases between. Germline lookup yields CDR1 SGHAT and CDR2 FQNNGV. CDR3 nucleotides: TGTGCCAGCAGCGATCTTGCTAATGAAAAACTGTTTTTT. It codes for CASSDLANEKLFF.